The present T cell receptor (beta chain) was sequenced within a study of glioma-infiltrating T cells (dated by TCRdb to 2015 to 2016). The study in broad terms: Sequencing of TCR alpha- and beta-chain repertoires was performed on glioma tissue, on non-neoplastic brain tissue, and on matched peripheral blood mononuclear cells. To gauge divergence between tissue and blood T-cell populations, every tissue-infiltrating repertoire was compared against the peripheral blood repertoire from the same patient. The paired cohort comprised three low-grade glioma patients, about eight primary glioblastoma patients and three non-glioma patients contributing non-neoplastic brain tissue. The full study reports these points: Tissue and blood shared very few CDR3 sequences, a result attributed to high CDR3 diversity and limited sampling. VJ-independent divergence between tissue and blood was found to be below expectation in non-neoplastic patients but above expectation in all gliomas, particularly low-grade gliomas. Group comparisons were based on small numbers of patients: three non-neoplastic, three low-grade glioma and several glioblastoma patients.

V is cut by 0 bases and J by 12 bases, and the space between the germline ends is 17 bases. CDR1 and CDR2 (DFQATT, SNEGSKA) derive from the germline V gene (reference sequence). The CDR3 has 13 amino acids, counting the end cysteine and phenylalanine. Only CDR3 DNA is held: 39 bases, read in frame from base 1. TCR alpha and beta CDR3 regions were amplified with the iRepertoire nested amplicon-rescue multiplex PCR (arm-PCR) platform from RNA. The input for one-step reverse transcription and amplification was about 90-450 ng of tissue mRNA or PBMC total RNA. Following bead purification, Illumina adapters were added by a secondary multiplex PCR, and libraries between 200 and 400 bp were gel-purified. Libraries carried internal 6-nucleotide barcodes used for demultiplexing. Sequencing of the libraries was done on an Illumina MiSeq using 2x220 or 2x250 nucleotide paired-end reads. The authors processed their data as follows. Paired reads were merged with FLASH 1.2.11 and aligned to the GRCh37 human genome with BWA-MEM before extracting TRA and TRB reads. For V and J assignment, an IMGT-derived reference of cassette sequences and CDR3 motifs that included pseudogenes was used. Three-frame translation of reads was performed, and productive CDR3s were defined as those with a C...FGXG motif and no stop codons. Unique combinations of V-J cassette pair and CDR3 amino acid sequence were defined as clonotypes. Hamming distance filtering was applied to reads, with thresholds set by the sequence error rate of each sample in mapped regions. TCRdb ran its own pipeline on the public reads, namely fastp trimming at Q25 and MiXCR clone calling, and kept in-frame beta chains. Identical CDR3 protein sequences are pooled into one entry, listed with their most common genes and DNA. TCRdb, not the authors, supplied the V and J calls. The sample profile shows over 100,000 distinct CDR3 sequences; around 25% of them were found once. The leading ten clones occupy 35% of the sample.

Regarding this clonotype: The target of this receptor is not known. Base qualities are missing; no much larger clone stands one base away.

The material sequenced was glioma tissue, nonneoplastic brain tissue, or PBMCs (not recorded which). The chain employs TRBV20-1 and TRBJ1-1; the D gene is perhaps TRBD1, on 5 matching bases. The receptor's source is a human donor with low-grade glioma or glioblastoma, undergoing nonglioma brain surgery, or in good health (not recorded which). The DNA sequence is as follows: TGCAGTGCTAGAGATCGTACAGGAGCTCTAACTTTCTTT. Its amino acids are CSARDRTGALTFF.